The present T cell receptor (beta chain) was sequenced within a study of CD8+CD57+ T cells in acquired aplastic anemia (dated by TCRdb to the late 2010s). Regarding the research as a whole: Extracted DNA from sorted CD4+ and CD8+ cells averaged around 3.3 ug, ranging from roughly 0.17 to 30 ug. CD8+CD57+ expansion was defined as frequency above the mean frequency observed in healthy subjects.

TCR beta VDJ combination and CDR3 sequence profiling used genomic DNA as the template. TCR repertoire sequencing was run on an Illumina HiSeq 2000. The authors' pipeline ran thus. Repertoires were assessed using TRBV/TRBJ rearrangement plots, CDR3 size and DJ length profiles, and Simpson's diversity index. The most abundant DNA sequence in the deep sequencing data was defined as the immunodominant clone. CDR3 amino acid sequences were checked for sharing between subjects and were compared against published repertoires and the VDJdb database. TCRdb took the public reads, trimmed them with fastp at Q25, ran MiXCR for clone calling and kept in-frame beta chains. Rows are unified per CDR3 protein, each entry keeping the most common DNA and genes. In this record, the V and J calls reflect TCRdb's handling and not the investigators' own analysis. Here the sample has roughly 500,000 distinct CDR3 sequences; around 32% occur a single time. 0.82% of the sample rests with the top ten.

Overall study results and their limits: Between patients and healthy controls, no significant difference in CD8+ Simpson's diversity was found (P=0.060). Some 31 CD8+ CDR3 sequences were shared between patients and controls but appeared highly expressed in patients and within their immunodominant clones.

V and J are trimmed by 2 bases and 1 base, and the gene matches miss 5 bases of the junction. CDR1 and CDR2 were assigned from the germline V gene as SGHRS and YFSETQ. The CDR3 sequence holds 15 residues, the cysteine and phenylalanine included. Only the CDR3 part of the read is kept: 45 bases, read in frame from the first base. Patients chosen for sequencing had shown expansion of CD8+CD57+ cells by flow cytometry. Severe acquired aplastic anemia was diagnosed in all patients according to International Study of Aplastic Anemia and Agranulocytosis and Camitta criteria. No therapy had been received by the patients at the time of blood sampling. TCR repertoires of sorted CD4+ and CD8+ blood T cells from severe aplastic anemia patients and healthy subjects were deep-sequenced in the study. Patients were enrolled in the USA under clinicaltrials.gov protocols 00001620, 01623167, 00001397, 00071045, 00081523 and 00961064. Ficoll-Paque density gradient centrifugation was used to isolate peripheral blood mononuclear cells. Before DNA extraction, CD4+ and CD8+ T cells were sorted by FACS or by magnetic beads.

Comments on this clonotype: Its antigen specificity is not known. No base quality information exists; no much larger clone differs at one position.

Sequencing was done on a sample of sorted CD4+, CD8+, or CD8+CD57+ T cells (not recorded which) from PBMCs. The source is a human donor with aplastic anemia. This chain joins TRBV5-1 to TRBJ1-1; the junction holds 7 bases that match TRBD1. CDR3 sequence: CASSFSRQGNTEAFF. The DNA sequence follows: TGCGCCAGCAGCTTCTCCCGACAGGGGAACACTGAAGCTTTCTTT.